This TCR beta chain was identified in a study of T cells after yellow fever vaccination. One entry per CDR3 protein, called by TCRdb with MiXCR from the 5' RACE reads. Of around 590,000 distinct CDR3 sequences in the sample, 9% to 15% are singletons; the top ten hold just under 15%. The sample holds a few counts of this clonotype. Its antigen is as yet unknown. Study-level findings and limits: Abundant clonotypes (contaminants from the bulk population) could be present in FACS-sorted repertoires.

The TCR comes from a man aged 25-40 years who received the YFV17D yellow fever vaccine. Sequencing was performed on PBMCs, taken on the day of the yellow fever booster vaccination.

The CDR3 region has the DNA TGCAGCGTTGAAACGACAGGCATTAAAACGGCTGAAGCTTTCTTT. Its translation is CSVETTGIKTAEAFF. V usage is TRBV29-1 and J usage is TRBJ1-1, with D possibly matching TRBD1 (6 bases). Germline V gives CDR1 SQVTM, CDR2 ANQGSEA. V was clipped by 2 bases and J by 6 bases, with 19 bases between them. This CDR3 contains 15 residues.